This TCR beta chain was obtained from a study of T cell repertoires in cytomegalovirus infection. Study results and caveats: In two of eight donors, the top clonotype was HLA-C-restricted CMV-specific.

A remark on this clonotype: Its antigen is unknown.

The CDR3 is 11 residues long. The ends were cut back, 1 base at V and 10 bases at J, with 7 bases in the middle. Germline V gives CDR1 MDHEN, CDR2 SYDVKM. TCRdb ran MiXCR on the reads and lists one entry per CDR3 protein. This table holds 350,000 to 500,000 distinct CDR3 sequences, about a third found once. The sequenced material came from PBMCs. This TCR was recovered from a human donor in good health (CMV status not recorded). Some clones in this sample may be carry-over from other donors' samples. This sequence joins TRBV28 and TRBJ1-1; no definite D call. The DNA for the CDR3 is TGTGCCAGCAGTTTATCTTGGGGAGCTTTCTTT. Translated: CASSLSWGAFF.